This T cell receptor beta chain stems from a study of cytomegalovirus exposure and HLA in healthy donors. Primers for the PCR totalled 60 Vbeta and 13 Jbeta. Data came from immunoSEQ multiplex PCR; TCRdb stores just in-frame clones and leaves some out. Here the sample spans fewer than 250,000 clones, roughly 74% being singletons. The sequence was obtained from a woman aged 25-40 years in good health and CMV-seropositive. The sequencing sample was made of PBMCs.

The CDR3 DNA follows: TGTGCCAGCAGTTCCCCGACTAGCGGTTACAATGAGCAGTTCTTC. Protein: CASSSPTSGYNEQFF. The rearrangement uses TRBV6-8 and TRBJ2-1; 9 bases are shared with TRBD2. This CDR3 is built from 15 residues. V was clipped by 4 bases and J by 4 bases; unmatched bases: 5. Germline CDR1 MNHGY, CDR2 SAAAGT.